The clone carrying this TCR beta chain came up once. The germline V gene has CDR1 SGHNT and CDR2 YYREEE (reference sequence). The length of the CDR3 is 13 residues. V was pared by 1 base and J by 9 bases, with 11 bases between. Per the original methods: For nucleated cells, counts were estimated from reference gene primer amplification. Libraries were prepared by immunoSEQ multiplex PCR; TCRdb keeps only in-frame clonotypes and omits some of them. That table is the source of V, J and clone size, and D and trimming were worked out from the DNA. The sample has roughly 81,000 clones, under 85% seen once; the top ten hold about 2%. The entry originates in a study of blood T cell repertoires in COVID-19. About the study: Collection of acute and convalescent COVID-19 samples took place in the United States, Italy and Spain. PBMCs, B-cell-depleted T cells, or T cells were the source of the cDNA or gDNA that made up the material.

The source is a woman aged 70-85 years with acute or convalescent COVID-19. The chain combines TRBV5-4 with TRBJ2-1; possibly TRBD2 for D (7 bases). Sequenced material: peripheral blood. The CDR3 here is CASSLSGEGEQFF. The CDR3 DNA reads TGTGCCAGCAGCTTGTCAGGGGAGGGTGAGCAGTTCTTC.